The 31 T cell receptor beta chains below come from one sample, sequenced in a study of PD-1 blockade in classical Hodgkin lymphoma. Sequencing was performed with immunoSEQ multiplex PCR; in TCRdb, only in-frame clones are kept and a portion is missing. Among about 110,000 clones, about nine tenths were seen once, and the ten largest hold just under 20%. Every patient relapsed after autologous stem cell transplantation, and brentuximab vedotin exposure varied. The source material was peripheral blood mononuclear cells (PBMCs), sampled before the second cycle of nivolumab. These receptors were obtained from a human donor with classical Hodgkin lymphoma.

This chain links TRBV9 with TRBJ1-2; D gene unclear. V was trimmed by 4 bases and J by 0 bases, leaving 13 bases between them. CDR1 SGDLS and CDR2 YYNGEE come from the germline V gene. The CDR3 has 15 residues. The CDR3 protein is CASSSRTDANYGYTF. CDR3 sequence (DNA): TGTGCCAGCAGCTCAAGGACGGATGCTAACTATGGCTACACCTTC.

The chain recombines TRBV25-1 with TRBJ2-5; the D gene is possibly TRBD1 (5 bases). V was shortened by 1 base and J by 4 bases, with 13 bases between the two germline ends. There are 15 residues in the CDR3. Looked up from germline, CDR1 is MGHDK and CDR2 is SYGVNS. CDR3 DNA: TGTGCCAGCAGTGAATTAGGGGCAGGGCCAGAGACCCAGTACTTC. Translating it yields CASSELGAGPETQYF.

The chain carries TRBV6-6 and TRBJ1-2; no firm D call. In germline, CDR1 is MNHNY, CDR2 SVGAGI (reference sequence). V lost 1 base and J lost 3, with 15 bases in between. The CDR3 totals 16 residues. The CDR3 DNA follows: TGTGCCAGCAGTTACTGGGAGGGCTTGAGCGACTATGGCTACACCTTC. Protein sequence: CASSYWEGLSDYGYTF.

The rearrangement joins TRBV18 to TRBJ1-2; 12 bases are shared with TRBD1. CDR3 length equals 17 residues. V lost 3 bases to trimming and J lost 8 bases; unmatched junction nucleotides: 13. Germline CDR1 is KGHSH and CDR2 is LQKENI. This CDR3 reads CASSPAQGTGGVGGYTF. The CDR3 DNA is TGTGCCAGCTCACCCGCGCAGGGGACAGGGGGCGTTGGCGGCTACACCTTC. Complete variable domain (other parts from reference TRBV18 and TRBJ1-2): NAGVMQNPRHLVRRRGQEARLRCSPMKGHSHVYWYRQLPEEGLKFMVYLQKENIIDESGMPKERFSAEFPKEGPSILRIQQVVRGDSAAYFCASSPAQGTGGVGGYTFGSGTRLTVV.

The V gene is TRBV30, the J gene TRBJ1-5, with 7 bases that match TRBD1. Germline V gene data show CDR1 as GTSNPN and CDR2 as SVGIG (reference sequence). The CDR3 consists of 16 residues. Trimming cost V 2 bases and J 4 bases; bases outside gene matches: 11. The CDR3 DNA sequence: TGTGCCTGGAGTCCAGACTTGGGACAGCTTAATCAGCCCCAGCATTTT. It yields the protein CAWSPDLGQLNQPQHF.

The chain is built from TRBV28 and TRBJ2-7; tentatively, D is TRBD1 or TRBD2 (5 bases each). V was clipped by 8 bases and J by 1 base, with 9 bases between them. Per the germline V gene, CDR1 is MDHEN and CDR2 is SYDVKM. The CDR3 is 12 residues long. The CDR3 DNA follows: TGTGCCAGCCGAGGGGCATCCTACGAGCAGTACTTC. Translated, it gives CASRGASYEQYF.

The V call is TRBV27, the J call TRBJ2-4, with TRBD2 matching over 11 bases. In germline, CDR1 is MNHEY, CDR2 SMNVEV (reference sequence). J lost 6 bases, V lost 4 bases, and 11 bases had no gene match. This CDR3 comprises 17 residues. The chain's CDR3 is CASSSLLLAGVGNIQYF. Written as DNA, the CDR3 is TGTGCCAGCAGTTCCCTTCTACTAGCGGGAGTAGGAAACATTCAGTACTTC.

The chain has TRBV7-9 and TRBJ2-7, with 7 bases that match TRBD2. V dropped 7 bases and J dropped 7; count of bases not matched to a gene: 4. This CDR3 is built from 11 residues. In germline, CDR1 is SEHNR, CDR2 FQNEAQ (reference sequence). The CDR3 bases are TGTGCCAGCACCTTGGGGGGGGAGCAGTACTTC. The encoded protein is CASTLGGEQYF.

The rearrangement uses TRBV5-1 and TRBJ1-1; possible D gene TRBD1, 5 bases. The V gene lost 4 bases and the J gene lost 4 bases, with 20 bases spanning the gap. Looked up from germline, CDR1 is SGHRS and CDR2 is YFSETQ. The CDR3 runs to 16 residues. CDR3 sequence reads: CASSLVVLGGSTEAFF. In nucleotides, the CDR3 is TGCGCCAGCAGCCTGGTGGTGTTGGGGGGAAGCACTGAAGCTTTCTTT. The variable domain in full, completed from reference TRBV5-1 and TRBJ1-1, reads KAGVTQTPRYLIKTRGQQVTLSCSPISGHRSVSWYQQTPGQGLQFLFEYFSETQRNKGNFPGRFSGRQFSNSRSEMNVSTLELGDSALYLCASSLVVLGGSTEAFFGQGTRLTVV.

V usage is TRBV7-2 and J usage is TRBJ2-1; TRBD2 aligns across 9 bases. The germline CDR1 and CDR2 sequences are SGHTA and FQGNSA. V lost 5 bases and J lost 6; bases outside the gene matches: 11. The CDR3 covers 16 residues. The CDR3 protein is CASSPRAGGLPNEQFF. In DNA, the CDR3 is TGTGCCAGCAGCCCTCGAGCGGGAGGCCTTCCCAATGAGCAGTTCTTC.

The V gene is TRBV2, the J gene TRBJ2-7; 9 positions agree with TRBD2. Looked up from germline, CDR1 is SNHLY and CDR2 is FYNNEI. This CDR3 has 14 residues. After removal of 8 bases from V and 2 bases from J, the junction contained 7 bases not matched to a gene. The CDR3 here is CASQLAGVTYEQYF. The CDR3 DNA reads TGTGCCAGCCAACTAGCGGGCGTCACCTACGAGCAGTACTTC. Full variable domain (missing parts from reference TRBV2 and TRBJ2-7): EPEVTQTPSHQVTQMGQEVILRCVPISNHLYFYWYRQILGQKVEFLVSFYNNEISEKSEIFDDQFSVERPDGSNFTLKIRSTKLEDSAMYFCASQLAGVTYEQYFGPGTRLTVT.

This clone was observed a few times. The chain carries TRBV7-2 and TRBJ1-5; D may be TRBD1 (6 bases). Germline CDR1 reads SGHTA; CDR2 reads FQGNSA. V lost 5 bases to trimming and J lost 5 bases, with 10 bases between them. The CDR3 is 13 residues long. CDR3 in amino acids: CASSVGTHQPQHF. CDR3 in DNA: TGTGCCAGCAGCGTGGGGACACATCAGCCCCAGCATTTT.

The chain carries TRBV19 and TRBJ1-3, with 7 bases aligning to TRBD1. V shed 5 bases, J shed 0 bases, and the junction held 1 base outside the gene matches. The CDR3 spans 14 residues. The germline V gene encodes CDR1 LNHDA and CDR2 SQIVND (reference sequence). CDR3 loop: CASSQGVSGNTIYF. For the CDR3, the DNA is TGTGCCAGTAGTCAGGGGGTCTCTGGAAACACCATATATTTT. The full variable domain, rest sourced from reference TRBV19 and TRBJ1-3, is DGGITQSPKYLFRKEGQNVTLSCEQNLNHDAMYWYRQDPGQGLRLIYYSQIVNDFQKGDIAEGYSVSREKKESFPLTVTSAQKNPTAFYLCASSQGVSGNTIYFGEGSWLTVV.

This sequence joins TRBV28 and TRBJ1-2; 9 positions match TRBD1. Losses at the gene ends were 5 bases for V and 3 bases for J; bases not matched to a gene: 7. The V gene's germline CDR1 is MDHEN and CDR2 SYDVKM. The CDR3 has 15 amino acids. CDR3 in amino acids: CASSPPGQGHYGYTF. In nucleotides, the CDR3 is TGTGCCAGCAGTCCTCCGGGACAGGGACACTATGGCTACACCTTC.

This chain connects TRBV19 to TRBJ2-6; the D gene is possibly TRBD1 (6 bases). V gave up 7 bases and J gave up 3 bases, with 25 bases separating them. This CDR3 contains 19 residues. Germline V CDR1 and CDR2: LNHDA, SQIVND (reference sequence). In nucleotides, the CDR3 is TGTGCCAGTACCTTAAAATGGGGGCCTACAGGACTTGGGGCCAACGTCCTGACTTTC. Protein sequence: CASTLKWGPTGLGANVLTF.

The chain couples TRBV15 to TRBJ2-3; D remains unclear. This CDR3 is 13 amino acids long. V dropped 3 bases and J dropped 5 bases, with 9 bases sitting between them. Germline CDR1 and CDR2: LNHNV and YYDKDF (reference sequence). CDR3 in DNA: TGTGCCACCAGCAGCCAGGCCGGAGATACGCAGTATTTT. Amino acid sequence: CATSSQAGDTQYF.

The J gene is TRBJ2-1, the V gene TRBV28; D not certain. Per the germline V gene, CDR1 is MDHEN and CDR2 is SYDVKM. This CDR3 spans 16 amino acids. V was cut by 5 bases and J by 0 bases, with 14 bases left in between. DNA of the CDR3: TGTGCCAGCAGTCCAAGTCAGTACCGCTCCTACAATGAGCAGTTCTTC. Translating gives CASSPSQYRSYNEQFF. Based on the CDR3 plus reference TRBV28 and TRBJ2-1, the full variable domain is DVKVTQSSRYLVKRTGEKVFLECVQDMDHENMFWYRQDPGLGLRLIYFSYDVKMKEKGDIPEGYSVSREKKERFSLILESASTNQTSMYLCASSPSQYRSYNEQFFGPGTRLTVL.

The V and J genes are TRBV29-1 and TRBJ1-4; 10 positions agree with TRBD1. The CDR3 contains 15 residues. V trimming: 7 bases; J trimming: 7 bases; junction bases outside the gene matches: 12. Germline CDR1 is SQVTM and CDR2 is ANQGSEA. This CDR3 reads CSAAPTGGLVEKLFF. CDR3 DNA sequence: TGCAGCGCGGCCCCGACAGGGGGCTTGGTTGAAAAACTGTTTTTT.

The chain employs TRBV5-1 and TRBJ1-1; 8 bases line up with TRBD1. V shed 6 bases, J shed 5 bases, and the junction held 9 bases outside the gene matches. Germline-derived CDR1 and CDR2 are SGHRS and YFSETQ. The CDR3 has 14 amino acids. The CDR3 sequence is CASIPGQGGTEAFF. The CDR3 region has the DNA TGCGCCAGCATCCCCGGACAGGGTGGGACTGAAGCTTTCTTT.

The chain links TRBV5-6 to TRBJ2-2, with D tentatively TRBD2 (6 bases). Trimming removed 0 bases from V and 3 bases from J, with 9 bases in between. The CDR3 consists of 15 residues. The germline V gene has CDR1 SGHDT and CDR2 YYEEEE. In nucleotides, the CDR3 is TGTGCCAGCAGCTTGGTTACTAGCCACACCGGGGAGCTGTTTTTT. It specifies CASSLVTSHTGELFF.

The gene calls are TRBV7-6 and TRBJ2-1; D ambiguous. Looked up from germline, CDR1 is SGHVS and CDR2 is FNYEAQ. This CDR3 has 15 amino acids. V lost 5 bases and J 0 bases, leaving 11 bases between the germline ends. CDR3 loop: CASSPPISSYNEQFF. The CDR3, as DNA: TGTGCCAGCAGCCCGCCTATAAGCTCCTACAATGAGCAGTTCTTC.

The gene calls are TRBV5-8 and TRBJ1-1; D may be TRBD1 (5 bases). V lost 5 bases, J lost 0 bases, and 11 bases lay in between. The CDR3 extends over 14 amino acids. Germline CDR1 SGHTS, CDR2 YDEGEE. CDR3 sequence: CASSQTEMNTEAFF. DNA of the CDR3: TGTGCCAGCAGTCAGACAGAGATGAACACTGAAGCTTTCTTT.

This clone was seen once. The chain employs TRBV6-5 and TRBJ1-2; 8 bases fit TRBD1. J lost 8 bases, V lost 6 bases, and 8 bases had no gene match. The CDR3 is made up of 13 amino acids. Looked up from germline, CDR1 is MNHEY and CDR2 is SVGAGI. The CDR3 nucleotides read TGTGCCAGCAGCCTACGACAGGGGCAAGGCTACACCTTC. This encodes CASSLRQGQGYTF.

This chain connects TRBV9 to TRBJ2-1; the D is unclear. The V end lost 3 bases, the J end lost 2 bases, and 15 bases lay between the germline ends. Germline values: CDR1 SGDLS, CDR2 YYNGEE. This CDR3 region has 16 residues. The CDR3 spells CASSGALGSPYNEQFF. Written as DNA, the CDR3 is TGTGCCAGCAGCGGGGCCCTAGGCTCACCCTACAATGAGCAGTTCTTC.

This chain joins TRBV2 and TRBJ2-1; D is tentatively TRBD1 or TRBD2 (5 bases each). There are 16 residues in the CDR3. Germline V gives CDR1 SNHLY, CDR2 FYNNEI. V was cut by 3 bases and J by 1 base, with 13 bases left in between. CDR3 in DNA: TGTGCCAGCAGTGACCCCGGTGGGGGATCCTACAATGAGCAGTTCTTC. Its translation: CASSDPGGGSYNEQFF.

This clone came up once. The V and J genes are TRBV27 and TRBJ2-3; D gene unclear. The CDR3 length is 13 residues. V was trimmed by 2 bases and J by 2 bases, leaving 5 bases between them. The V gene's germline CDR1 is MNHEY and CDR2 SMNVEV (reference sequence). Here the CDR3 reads CASSLQLTDTQYF. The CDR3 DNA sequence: TGTGCCAGCAGTTTACAGCTCACAGATACGCAGTATTTT.

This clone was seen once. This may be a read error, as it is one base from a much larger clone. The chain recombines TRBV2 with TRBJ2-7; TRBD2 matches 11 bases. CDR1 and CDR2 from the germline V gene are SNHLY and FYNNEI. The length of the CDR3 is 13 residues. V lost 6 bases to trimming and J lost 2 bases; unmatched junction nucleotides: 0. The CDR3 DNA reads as TGTGCCAGCAGGGGACTAGCGGCCTACGAGCAGTACTTC. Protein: CASRGLAAYEQYF. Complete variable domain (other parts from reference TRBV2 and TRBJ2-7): EPEVTQTPSHQVTQMGQEVILRCVPISNHLYFYWYRQILGQKVEFLVSFYNNEISEKSEIFDDQFSVERPDGSNFTLKIRSTKLEDSAMYFCASRGLAAYEQYFGPGTRLTVT.

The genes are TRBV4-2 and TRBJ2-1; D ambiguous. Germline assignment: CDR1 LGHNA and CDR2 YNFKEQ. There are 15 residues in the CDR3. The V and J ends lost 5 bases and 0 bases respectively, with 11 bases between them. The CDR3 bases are TGTGCCAGCAGCAAACAGACAAGCTCCTACAATGAGCAGTTCTTC. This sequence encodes CASSKQTSSYNEQFF.

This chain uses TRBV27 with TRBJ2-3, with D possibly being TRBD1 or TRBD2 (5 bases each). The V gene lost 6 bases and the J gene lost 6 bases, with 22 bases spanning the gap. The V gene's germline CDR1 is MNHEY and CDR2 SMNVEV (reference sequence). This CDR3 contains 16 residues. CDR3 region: CASSLASSWGSDTQYF. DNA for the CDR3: TGTGCCAGCAGCTTAGCTTCTAGTTGGGGGTCCGATACGCAGTATTTT.

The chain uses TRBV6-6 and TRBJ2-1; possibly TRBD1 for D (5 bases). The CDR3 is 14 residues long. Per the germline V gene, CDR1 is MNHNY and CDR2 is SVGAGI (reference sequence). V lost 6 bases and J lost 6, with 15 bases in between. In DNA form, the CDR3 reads TGTGCCAGCAGGTCTTTAGACAGCCCCAATGAGCAGTTCTTC. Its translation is CASRSLDSPNEQFF.

CDR3: CATSHQETQYF. The CDR3, as DNA: TGTGCCACCTCTCACCAAGAGACCCAGTACTTC. J is TRBJ2-5 and V is TRBV10-3; D uncertain. CDR1 and CDR2 from the germline V gene are ENHRY and SYGVKD. This CDR3 contains 11 residues. The germline V and J ends were trimmed by 10 bases and 0 bases, with 6 bases remaining between them.